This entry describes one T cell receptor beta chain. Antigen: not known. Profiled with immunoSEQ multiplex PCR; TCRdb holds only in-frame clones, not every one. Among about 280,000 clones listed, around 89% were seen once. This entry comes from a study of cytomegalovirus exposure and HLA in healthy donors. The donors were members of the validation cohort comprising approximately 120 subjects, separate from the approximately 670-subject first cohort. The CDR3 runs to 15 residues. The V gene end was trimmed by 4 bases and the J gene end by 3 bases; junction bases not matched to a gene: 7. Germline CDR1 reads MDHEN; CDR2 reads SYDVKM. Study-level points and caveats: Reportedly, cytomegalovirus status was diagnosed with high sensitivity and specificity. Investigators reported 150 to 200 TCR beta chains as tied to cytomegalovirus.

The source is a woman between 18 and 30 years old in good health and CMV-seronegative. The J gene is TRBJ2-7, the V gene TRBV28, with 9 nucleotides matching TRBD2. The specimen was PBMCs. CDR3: CASSSPASGNYEQYF. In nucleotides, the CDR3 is TGTGCCAGCAGTTCCCCAGCTAGCGGGAACTACGAGCAGTACTTC.